This T cell receptor beta chain was documented in a study of control samples from healthy donors and cancer patients. The protocol was immunoSEQ multiplex PCR, while the TCRdb copy is restricted to in-frame clones and leaves out a portion. The sample contains roughly 120,000 clones, just under 95% of which appear only once. Sample: blood. The sequence was obtained from a man in his thirties or forties in good health.

The CDR3 nucleotides are TGTGCCAGCAGCTTGGGACTTTATACTGAAGCTTTCTTT. It yields the protein CASSLGLYTEAFF. The V gene is TRBV5-4, the J gene TRBJ1-1, with D unresolved. V was trimmed by 0 bases and J by 5 bases, leaving 8 bases between them. CDR3 size: 13 residues. Germline V gene lookup returns CDR1 SGHNT and CDR2 YYREEE (reference sequence).